Listed here is a single TCR beta chain. Its antigen is still unknown. Within one base of it there is no much larger clone, and no base qualities were kept. Donors were healthy HIV-negative adults with no recently reported acute infections or vaccinations. Only Caucasian adults living in Nashville, Tennessee, USA were represented among the donors. CD4+ T cells were enriched through magnetic negative selection, after which naive cells were positively selected on CD45RA and the remaining negative fraction served as the memory subset. After blood collection by leukapheresis, PBMCs were isolated using Ficoll-Histopaque density gradient centrifugation and then cryopreserved in the vapor phase of liquid nitrogen. Purity and quantity of every magnetically sorted T cell population were checked by analytical flow cytometry. Genomic DNA was isolated from every sorted fraction and measured by UV absorbance on a Nanodrop 2000c.

TCR CDR3 regions were amplified from genomic DNA by multiplex PCR using the deep immunoSEQ assay. Extracted genomic DNA from each cell subset was spread evenly across all wells of several immunoSEQ 96-well plates, with each plate serving as a replicate. For sorted subsets, roughly 200 ng of genomic DNA, equivalent to around 30,000 T cell genomes, went into each replicate PCR. Purified libraries were measured with a Qubit 3.0 fluorometer, size-checked on a Bioanalyzer 2100, and measured again with the KAPA Library Quantification kit. Each immunoSEQ 96-well plate was sequenced on its own single-read 150-cycle Illumina NextSeq 550 flow cell. The paper's data handling went like this. Because the immunoSEQ output included only junctional sequences and no quality scores, the filtering could not be the same as the filtering used for full-length reads. To assign V/J genes and CDR3, sequences were annotated against IMGT germline references using PyIR, a Python wrapper for IgBLAST v1.9. Reads with weak V/J assignments (E-value above 1e-6), missing CDR3, stop codons, out-of-frame junctions, or ambiguous translated residues were removed. V3J clonotypes were defined as sequences sharing an identical inferred V gene, J gene, and CDR3 amino acid sequence. Percentage overlap between repertoires was calculated by dividing the number of shared unique clonotypes by the size of the smaller repertoire. Three approaches were used to assess repertoire richness: RTK rarefaction, the Chao1 estimator, and Recon v2.1 estimates of unobserved clonotypes. OLGA was used to compute generation probabilities for all TCRbeta clonotypes that the gDNA method yielded from a few donors. TCRdb re-hosts the immuneACCESS table, in-frame sequences only. Its copies lack some clones; in the studies checked, an unresolved V gene accounts for under half of them, and the cause for the rest is not known. V, J and clone size reflect that table, while D and trimming were determined from the DNA. In all, the sample holds roughly 700,000 clones, and around 67% of those were seen once. The top ten clones comprise around 1.6% of the sample.

This sample was taken from a study of shared clonotypes between healthy human individuals (dated by TCRdb to the early 2020s). A note on the overall study: Three men and a couple of women, aged 18 to 49 years, made up the cohort. For each donor, three plates each were used for CD4 naive and CD4 memory, two plates were used for CD8 naive, and one plate was used for CD8 memory. Blood TCR repertoires of five healthy adults were deeply sequenced to estimate repertoire size and the extent of clonotype sharing between individuals. Different laboratories and diverse techniques were used to prepare libraries and sequence TCR repertoires, to increase sequencing depth and limit assay-specific biases. Per donor, leukapheresis produced somewhere between about 0.8 and 9 billion PBMCs.

Results and caveats for the whole study, not just this receptor: Sampling was restricted to blood, and TCR repertoires in tissue are likely to differ from TCR repertoires in blood. Naive subsets generally had larger estimated clonotype richness than memory subsets. Sharing across a few donors was observed for around 5% of naive CD4, 3.5% of naive CD8, 2% to 2.5% of memory CD4, and roughly 0.4% of memory CD8 clonotypes. Pairwise subsampling indicated that sequencing depth was expected to affect the degree of clonotype sharing among donors. The genetic and exposure-history diversity represented was limited by the small number of donors. Compared with non-shared clonotypes, the clonotypes found in all four sorted-subset donors had higher generation probabilities. Even with the large sequencing depth, rarefaction of the sorted-subset datasets indicated that sequencing was incomplete.

The CDR1 and CDR2 encoded by the germline V gene (reference sequence) are MNHEY and SMNVEV. The CDR3 sequence holds 15 residues, the cysteine and phenylalanine included. CDR3 DNA is the only sequence kept; it has 45 bases, read in frame from the first base. V is clipped by 6 bases and J by 7 bases, and the sequence between their germline boundaries is 18 bases long. In this chain, TRBV27 is recombined with TRBJ2-2; the D gene is not confidently resolved. The source material was memory CD4+ T cells sorted from blood. Taken with the paper, the label for cell subset or site translates to: CD45RA-negative fraction. The TCR sequence derives from a woman aged 30 to 39 in good health. CDR3 reads: CASSLQPTQSGELFF. Read as DNA, the sequence is TGTGCCAGCAGCTTACAACCGACACAAAGCGGGGAGCTGTTTTTT.